These T cell receptor beta chains were read from a single sample in a study of CD8+ T cells in alopecia areata. The protocol was immunoSEQ multiplex PCR, while the TCRdb copy is restricted to in-frame clones and leaves out a portion. The top ten clones hold around 1.5% of a sample with about 220,000 clones, around 57% of them seen once. The specimen was CD4+ T cells sorted from blood, collected at week 4, from a patient treated with tofacitinib. The receptors originated from a human donor with alopecia areata. Both conserved end residues are part of each CDR3. The D gene is left open where the match is weak. Some rows have no size entry. The others give once, few or many, or a class for an expanded clone.

>-|TRBV6-5|TRBJ2-4|TRBD2
TGTGCCAGCACCGCTAGCGGGGAGACCAAAAACATTCAGTACTTC
CASTASGETKNIQYF
>-|TRBV29-1|TRBJ2-1|TRBD2
TGCAGCGTGAGACTAGCGGGGAACAATGAGCAGTTCTTC
CSVRLAGNNEQFF
>few|TRBV6-5|TRBJ1-6|TRBD1
TGTGCCAGCAGTCCGACAGGGACGAAGGGTTCACCCCTCCACTTT
CASSPTGTKGSPLHF
>-|TRBV27|TRBJ2-7|-
TGTGCCAGCAGTTTAGGTGGGGTGTACTTATACGAGCAGTACTTC
CASSLGGVYLYEQYF
>-|TRBV30|TRBJ1-4|TRBD1
TGTGCCTGGGGGACAGGGCTCTCGAAACTGTTTTTT
CAWGTGLSKLFF
>-|TRBV5-1|TRBJ1-6|-
TGCGCCAGCCACCGGACAGAGAATAATTCACCCCTCCACTTT
CASHRTENNSPLHF
>-|TRBV2|TRBJ1-2|-
TGTGCCAGCAGCACAGGCTATGGCTACACCTTC
CASSTGYGYTF
>-|TRBV4-3|TRBJ2-6|-
TGCGCCAGCAGCCGAGGGACGGCGAGCTCTGGGGCCAACGTCCTGACTTTC
CASSRGTASSGANVLTF
>-|TRBV7-9|TRBJ2-3|-
TGTGCCAGCAGCTTTCCTAGCACAGATACGCAGTATTTT
CASSFPSTDTQYF
>once|TRBV25-1|TRBJ1-1|-
TGTGCCAGCAGTGTCGGGGGGTCTGAAGCTTTCTTT
CASSVGGSEAFF
>few|TRBV2|TRBJ2-2|TRBD1
TGTGCCAGCAGTGAGACAGGGATGAACACCGGGGAGCTGTTTTTT
CASSETGMNTGELFF
>-|TRBV9|TRBJ2-5|TRBD2
TGTGCCAGCAGCACCTCCCCATCGGGGGGGCAGGAGACCCAGTACTTC
CASSTSPSGGQETQYF
>once|TRBV30|TRBJ1-1|-
TGTGCCTGGAGTAGAGGGGTGAGGACTGAAGCTTTCTTT
CAWSRGVRTEAFF
>-|TRBV30|TRBJ1-5|-
TGTGCCTGGAGTGGGGGAGCTACAAATCAGCCCCAGCATTTT
CAWSGGATNQPQHF
>-|TRBV2|TRBJ1-2|-
TGTGCCAGCATTCGCAGGCCAGCCCCCTATGGCTACACCTTC
CASIRRPAPYGYTF
>-|TRBV4-3|TRBJ2-3|TRBD1
TGCGCCAGCAGCCCCGGACAGGGGCGCACAGATACGCAGTATTTT
CASSPGQGRTDTQYF
>-|TRBV19|TRBJ2-2|-
TGTGCCAGTAGTGATTATGACACCGGGGAGCTGTTTTTT
CASSDYDTGELFF
>-|TRBV5-1|TRBJ2-1|TRBD1
TGCGCCAGCAGTTTGACAGGACAGGAAACCTACAATGAGCAGTTCTTC
CASSLTGQETYNEQFF
>once|TRBV2|TRBJ1-6|-
TGTGCCAGCATCCTGGAGGGCCGGTCACCCCTCCACTTT
CASILEGRSPLHF
>-|TRBV29-1|TRBJ2-5|-
TGCAGCGTCGGAAGGACAGTCCAAGAGACCCAGTACTTC
CSVGRTVQETQYF
>-|TRBV29-1|TRBJ2-7|-
TGCAGCGTTGAGGGGAGGGGGACCTACGAGCAGTACTTC
CSVEGRGTYEQYF
>-|TRBV27|TRBJ2-3|-
TGTGCCAGCAGTTTAAGGCGAAGGGGCGGCTACACAGATACGCAGTATTTT
CASSLRRRGGYTDTQYF
>-|TRBV9|TRBJ2-3|-
TGTGCCAGCAGCCCAACAAGCACGTGGGGTACGCAGTATTTT
CASSPTSTWGTQYF
>-|TRBV7-2|TRBJ2-5|-
TGTGCCAGCAGCTTAGACGGAGGAGAAGAGACCCAGTACTTC
CASSLDGGEETQYF
>few|TRBV15|TRBJ1-1|-
TGTGCCACCATGCGCGACACTGAAGCTTTCTTT
CATMRDTEAFF
>once|TRBV19|TRBJ2-6|-
TGTGCCAGTAAATTGGCCGGGATCTCTGGGGCCAACGTCCTGACTTTC
CASKLAGISGANVLTF
>-|TRBV5-1|TRBJ2-2|-
TGCGCCAGCAGCTTGGTACAGACGAACACCGGGGAGCTGTTTTTT
CASSLVQTNTGELFF
>-|TRBV29-1|TRBJ1-4|-
TGCAGCGGAGGGGCCGGTAATGAAAAACTGTTTTTT
CSGGAGNEKLFF
>-|TRBV11-3|TRBJ2-7|TRBD1
TGTGCCAGCAGCTTCTACCTGCCGACAGGGTCCTACGAGCAGTACTTC
CASSFYLPTGSYEQYF
>-|TRBV2|TRBJ2-7|-
TGTGCCAGCAGTGAAGCCCCAGGGGTCGGGCAGTACTTC
CASSEAPGVGQYF
>-|TRBV7-8|TRBJ2-3|TRBD2
TGTGCCAGCAGCTTAGGTCGCGGACTAGCGAGGTTGAGAGATACGCAGTATTTT
CASSLGRGLARLRDTQYF
>few|TRBV14|TRBJ2-3|-
TGTGCCAGCAGCCAACGACGGGGGGCTAGCACAGATACGCAGTATTTT
CASSQRRGASTDTQYF
>-|TRBV12-5|TRBJ1-2|-
TGTGCTAGTGCCTCGGGGTATAGGAGCTACACCTTC
CASASGYRSYTF
>-|TRBV2|TRBJ2-7|TRBD1
TGTGCCAGCAGATATGGGACAGCCTCCTACGAGCAGTACTTC
CASRYGTASYEQYF
>few|TRBV21-1|TRBJ2-5|-
TGTGCCAGCAGCAAGAAACAGGGGCACCAAGAGACCCAGTACTTC
CASSKKQGHQETQYF
>-|TRBV9|TRBJ2-3|-
TGTGCCAGCAGCGCCCACCGGGACTCCAAAAGCACAGATACGCAGTATTTT
CASSAHRDSKSTDTQYF
>-|TRBV5-1|TRBJ2-7|-
TGCGCCAGCAGCTTGGGGACCGCCCAAGTCGAGCAGTACTTC
CASSLGTAQVEQYF
>-|TRBV2|TRBJ1-2|TRBD1
TGTGCCAGCAGACCCGGACAGGGGACTTCGTATGGCTACACCTTC
CASRPGQGTSYGYTF
>-|TRBV4-3|TRBJ1-1|TRBD1
TGCGCCAGCAGTGGACAGGGAGGGTACACTGAAGCTTTCTTT
CASSGQGGYTEAFF
>few|TRBV11-2|TRBJ2-2|-
TGTGCCAGCAGCTTTGGTACAGGGTATTCCGGGGAGCTGTTTTTT
CASSFGTGYSGELFF
>-|TRBV7-9|TRBJ2-6|-
TGTGCCAGCAGCCCCCCGAGCCGTAGGGCCTCTGGGGCCAACGTCCTGACTTTC
CASSPPSRRASGANVLTF
>many|TRBV2|TRBJ1-2|TRBD1
TGTGCCAGCAGCGCCGCTACCCGAAGGACAGGGGGGGACTATGGCTACACCTTC
CASSAATRRTGGDYGYTF
>-|TRBV11-2|TRBJ2-3|TRBD2
TGTGCCAGCAGCGATAGCGGGGGGGCAACGGATACGCAGTATTTT
CASSDSGGATDTQYF
>-|TRBV5-1|TRBJ1-6|TRBD1
TGCGCCAGCAGCTTGTATGGACAGGGTAATTCACCCCTCCACTTT
CASSLYGQGNSPLHF
>few|TRBV14|TRBJ2-6|-
TGTGCCAGCAGCCAAGTCTTCCAGTCCTCTGGGGCCAACGTCCTGACTTTC
CASSQVFQSSGANVLTF
>-|TRBV7-2|TRBJ2-6|-
TGTGCCAGCAGCTTAGGTCCGGGCGGGTCCGGGGCCAACGTCCTGACTTTC
CASSLGPGGSGANVLTF
>-|TRBV9|TRBJ2-3|-
TGTGCCAGCAGCTTCGGAGATACGCAGTATTTT
CASSFGDTQYF
>-|TRBV4-3|TRBJ2-3|TRBD2
TGCGCCAGCAGCCAATCTAGCGGGGGGGCGTCAGATACGCAGTATTTT
CASSQSSGGASDTQYF
>-|TRBV30|TRBJ1-4|TRBD1
TGTGCCTGGAATGGACAGGAAGGTGAAAAACTGTTTTTT
CAWNGQEGEKLFF
>once|TRBV2|TRBJ2-7|-
TGTGCCAGCCAGTTAGGGATTTCCTACGAGCAGTACTTC
CASQLGISYEQYF
>-|TRBV2|TRBJ2-1|-
TGTGCCAGCAGCCCTTCGGGCTCCTACAATGAGCAGTTCTTC
CASSPSGSYNEQFF